Reported below is one T cell receptor beta chain. This sample was taken from a study of OX40 agonist ivuxolimab in advanced cancers. Profiling relied on immunoSEQ multiplex PCR, and the TCRdb table lists in-frame clones only, not all of them. Among over 45,000 clones listed, less than 85% were seen once. The source is an adult with an advanced solid tumor such as melanoma, head and neck, liver or kidney cancer. The sequencing used CD4+ or CD8+ T cells sorted from blood, collected in a trial of the OX40 agonist ivuxolimab.

CDR3 in amino acids: CASSLEGLSQETQYF. CDR3 bases: TGTGCCAGCAGTTTAGAAGGGCTCAGTCAAGAGACCCAGTACTTC. This chain links TRBV27 with TRBJ2-5; no firm D call. This CDR3 comprises 15 residues. V dropped 2 bases and J dropped 2 bases, with 12 bases sitting between them. Germline V gives CDR1 MNHEY, CDR2 SMNVEV (reference sequence).